Listed here are 26 T cell receptor beta chains from one sample, sequenced in a study of T cell responses to AZD1222 COVID-19 vaccine. Measured with immunoSEQ multiplex PCR; TCRdb has only the in-frame clones, and not every one. This sample has 65,000 to 75,000 clones, with roughly 82% found just once. The sample consisted of peripheral blood, taken on day 0 of AZD1222 vaccination. These receptor sequences come from an adult in good health.

This rearrangement joins TRBV6-5 to TRBJ2-1, with TRBD2 identical over 9 bases. Germline CDR1 is MNHEY and CDR2 is SVGAGI. CDR3 length: 15 amino acids. V was clipped by 6 bases and J by 8 bases; unmatched bases: 11. The CDR3 loop is CASRPPGTSSDEQFF. CDR3 nucleotide sequence: TGTGCCAGCAGACCTCCCGGGACTAGCTCGGATGAGCAGTTCTTC.

The CDR3 sequence is CASSLYWGETQYF. CDR3 nucleotide sequence: TGCGCCAGCAGCTTGTACTGGGGAGAGACCCAGTACTTC. This chain joins TRBV5-1 and TRBJ2-5, with no clear D. Germline loops: CDR1 SGHRS, CDR2 YFSETQ. The CDR3 consists of 13 residues. V lost 1 base, J lost 4 bases, and 8 bases lay in between.

This chain connects TRBV7-9 to TRBJ1-5; D not resolved. Germline V lookup: CDR1 SEHNR, CDR2 FQNEAQ (reference sequence). Between the trimmed V and J ends, which lost 1 base and 3 bases, there was a span of 1 base. This CDR3 spans 12 amino acids. CDR3 sequence: CASSLDNQPQHF. As DNA, the CDR3 is TGTGCCAGCAGCTTAGACAATCAGCCCCAGCATTTT.

Relative to its sample, this clone is medium-sized. V usage is TRBV4-1 and J usage is TRBJ1-1; D call uncertain. V was cut by 0 bases and J by 0 bases, with 11 bases left in between. From germline, CDR1 is MGHRA and CDR2 YSYEKL. The CDR3 is 16 amino acids. CDR3 loop: CASSQDKNTVNTEAFF. In DNA form, the CDR3 reads TGCGCCAGCAGCCAAGATAAGAACACGGTGAACACTGAAGCTTTCTTT.

The V and J genes are TRBV5-1 and TRBJ2-2; the match to TRBD1 covers 7 bases. V gave up 2 bases and J gave up 3 bases; unmatched junction bases: 1. Germline V gene lookup returns CDR1 SGHRS and CDR2 YFSETQ. The CDR3 has 14 residues. In DNA form, the CDR3 reads TGCGCCAGCAGCTTACAGGGGTACACCGGGGAGCTGTTTTTT. Encoded protein: CASSLQGYTGELFF.

V is TRBV7-6 and J is TRBJ2-2; TRBD1 agrees at 12 bases. The germline gives CDR1 SGHVS, CDR2 FNYEAQ. The CDR3 loop spans 16 amino acids. V lost 5 bases, J lost 4 bases, and 5 bases stayed unmatched. The CDR3 bases are TGTGCCAGCAGCCCGGGACAGGGGGCGCTCACCGGGGAGCTGTTTTTT. Protein product: CASSPGQGALTGELFF.

The rearrangement joins TRBV6-5 to TRBJ2-7; tentative D call: TRBD1 (6 bases). Trimming shortened V by 1 base and J by 0 bases, and 10 bases separated the two germline ends. CDR1 MNHEY and CDR2 SVGAGI come from the germline V gene. The CDR3 has 15 amino acids. CDR3 sequence: CASSYYATGSYEQYF. The CDR3 bases are TGTGCCAGCAGTTACTATGCGACAGGCTCCTACGAGCAGTACTTC.

In nucleotides, the CDR3 is TGCGCCAGCAGCCAAGTTCGGGGAAGCTATGGCTACACCTTC. Translating it yields CASSQVRGSYGYTF. The chain carries TRBV4-1 and TRBJ1-2; no clear D gene. Germline-derived CDR1 and CDR2 are MGHRA and YSYEKL. The CDR3 runs to 14 residues. Trimming left V 1 base short and J 4 bases short, with 10 bases between.

The chain uses TRBV19 and TRBJ1-1; D call uncertain. Germline loops: CDR1 LNHDA, CDR2 SQIVND (reference sequence). V was trimmed by 5 bases and J by 0 bases, leaving 16 bases between them. The CDR3 runs 16 residues. This CDR3 reads CASSGPGRRMNTEAFF. CDR3 in DNA: TGTGCCAGTAGTGGCCCCGGACGGAGGATGAACACTGAAGCTTTCTTT.

The chain is built from TRBV11-2 and TRBJ2-7; no clear D gene. This CDR3 spans 15 amino acids. Germline loops: CDR1 SGHAT, CDR2 FQNNGV. Trimming stripped 2 bases from V and 0 bases from J, with 11 bases between. The CDR3: CASSLSTGPSYEQYF. For the CDR3, the DNA is TGTGCCAGCAGCTTAAGTACGGGTCCCTCCTACGAGCAGTACTTC.

CDR3 residues: CASSSGLEATDTQYF. CDR3 nucleotide sequence: TGCGCCAGCAGCTCGGGACTAGAGGCCACAGATACGCAGTATTTT. This sequence joins TRBV5-1 and TRBJ2-3; 8 bases are a match to TRBD2. J gave up 2 bases and V 3 bases, and 5 bases lay outside the gene matches. There are 15 residues in the CDR3. CDR1 is SGHRS and CDR2 is YFSETQ in the germline V gene.

This clone occurred once. The rearrangement joins TRBV5-1 to TRBJ1-6; D gene uncertain. The CDR3 runs 13 residues. The V end was cut by 0 bases, the J end by 13 bases, with 11 bases between. The germline CDR1 and CDR2 sequences are SGHRS and YFSETQ. DNA for the CDR3: TGCGCCAGCAGCTTGGAGGACGCCAGTCCCCTCCACTTT. The encoded protein is CASSLEDASPLHF. Using reference TRBV5-1 and TRBJ1-6 for the parts outside the CDR3, the full variable domain is KAGVTQTPRYLIKTRGQQVTLSCSPISGHRSVSWYQQTPGQGLQFLFEYFSETQRNKGNFPGRFSGRQFSNSRSEMNVSTLELGDSALYLCASSLEDASPLHFGNGTRLTVT.

This chain's CDR3 is CAWNPSSYNSPLHF. In DNA, the CDR3 is TGTGCCTGGAACCCGAGCTCCTATAATTCACCCCTCCACTTT. The chain is built from TRBV30 and TRBJ1-6; D not resolved. CDR3 size: 14 residues. Trimming shortened V by 4 bases and J by 0 bases, and 7 bases separated the two germline ends. The V gene's germline CDR1 is GTSNPN and CDR2 SVGIG (reference sequence). The full variable domain, rest sourced from reference TRBV30 and TRBJ1-6, is SQTIHQWPATLVQPVGSPLSLECTVEGTSNPNLYWYRQAAGRGLQLLFYSVGIGQISSEVPQNLSASRPQDRQFILSSKKLLLSDSGFYLCAWNPSSYNSPLHFGNGTRLTVT.

The chain combines TRBV5-1 with TRBJ2-7; perhaps TRBD1 as D (5 bases). Germline loops: CDR1 SGHRS, CDR2 YFSETQ. Trimming left V 4 bases short and J 4 bases short, with 18 bases between. The length of the CDR3 is 15 residues. The CDR3 DNA follows: TGCGCCAGCAGCCTTGAGAGCGTGGGGCCATACGAGCAGTACTTC. It codes for CASSLESVGPYEQYF.

This chain connects TRBV24-1 to TRBJ2-2; 8 nucleotides agree with TRBD1. Germline V CDR1 and CDR2: KGHDR, SFDVKD. V gave up 3 bases and J gave up 6 bases; unmatched junction bases: 8. The CDR3 length is 16 residues. This CDR3 reads CATSDPQGANAGELFF. In DNA form, the CDR3 reads TGTGCCACCAGTGATCCCCAGGGGGCTAACGCCGGGGAGCTGTTTTTT.

This clone is deemed medium-sized. V usage is TRBV6-2 or TRBV6-3 and J usage is TRBJ2-3; 7 bases match TRBD1. The CDR3 length is 15 residues. V shed 2 bases, J shed 0 bases, and the junction held 2 bases outside the gene matches. Germline CDR1 MNHEY, CDR2 SVGEGT. The CDR3 sequence is CASSYRDRSTDTQYF. The CDR3 coding sequence is TGTGCCAGCAGTTACCGGGACAGAAGCACAGATACGCAGTATTTT.

The chain couples TRBV25-1 to TRBJ1-1, with D unclear. CDR1 is MGHDK, CDR2 SYGVNS, per germline. V was clipped by 2 bases and J by 1 base, with 11 bases between them. The CDR3 has 15 residues. The CDR3 reads CASSEPGRPNTEAFF. CDR3 bases: TGTGCCAGCAGTGAACCCGGACGTCCGAACACTGAAGCTTTCTTT.

V usage is TRBV2 and J usage is TRBJ1-6, with TRBD1 as a possible D gene (5 bases). Germline V gene data show CDR1 as SNHLY and CDR2 as FYNNEI. The V gene lost 6 bases and the J gene lost 7 bases, with 7 bases spanning the gap. CDR3 length: 12 amino acids. CDR3 in DNA: TGTGCCAGCAGCGACAGAAATTCACCCCTCCACTTT. This encodes CASSDRNSPLHF.

V is TRBV24-1 and J is TRBJ1-2; D ambiguous. This CDR3 contains 13 residues. Trimming pared 5 bases from V and 1 base from J, leaving 7 bases between. Germline CDR1 is KGHDR and CDR2 is SFDVKD. CDR3 in DNA: TGTGCCACCAGTGGAGTGGGTAACTATGGCTACACCTTC. Translating gives CATSGVGNYGYTF.

V is TRBV6-4 and J is TRBJ2-1, with D unresolved. CDR3 length: 15 residues. The V gene lost 3 bases and the J gene lost 0 bases, with 9 bases spanning the gap. CDR1 and CDR2 (germline): MRHNA, SNTAGT. The CDR3 loop reads CASSESWGSYNEQFF. The DNA of the CDR3 is TGTGCCAGCAGTGAAAGCTGGGGCTCCTACAATGAGCAGTTCTTC.

The rearrangement links TRBV5-4 to TRBJ1-2, with unresolved D. This CDR3 is built from 15 residues. Germline-derived CDR1 and CDR2 are SGHNT and YYREEE (reference sequence). The V end was cut by 4 bases, the J end by 4 bases, with 17 bases between. The CDR3 loop reads CASSSLRPLGYGYTF. The DNA for the CDR3 is TGTGCCAGCAGCAGTTTAAGACCGCTCGGCTATGGCTACACCTTC. Together with reference TRBV5-4 and TRBJ1-2, the CDR3 gives the full variable domain: ETGVTQSPTHLIKTRGQQVTLRCSSQSGHNTVSWYQQALGQGPQFIFQYYREEENGRGNFPPRFSGLQFPNYSSELNVNALELDDSALYLCASSSLRPLGYGYTFGSGTRLTVV.

The chain employs TRBV4-1 and TRBJ2-3, with 7 bases matching TRBD2. This CDR3 region has 15 residues. The germline V gene has CDR1 MGHRA and CDR2 YSYEKL. V lost 4 bases, J lost 2 bases, and 6 bases stayed unmatched. The CDR3 spells CASSPLAGVTDTQYF. The CDR3 DNA reads TGCGCCAGCAGCCCCCTCGCGGGGGTCACAGATACGCAGTATTTT.

The chain uses TRBV5-6 and TRBJ2-7; D not resolved. The CDR3 loop spans 11 amino acids. Per germline, CDR1 SGHDT and CDR2 YYEEEE. The V end was cut by 4 bases, the J end by 7 bases, with 9 bases between. CDR3 protein: CASSLRWEQYF. The CDR3 DNA sequence: TGTGCCAGCAGCCTGAGGTGGGAGCAGTACTTC.

The V call is TRBV24-1, the J call TRBJ2-5; 14 bases are shared with TRBD2. The junction had 5 bases not matched to a gene; V was cut back by 4 bases and J by 2 bases. This CDR3 spans 17 amino acids. CDR1 and CDR2 from the germline V gene are KGHDR and SFDVKD. The CDR3 DNA reads TGTGCCACCAGTGACCGCCGACTAGCGGGGGGGCAAGAGACCCAGTACTTC. Translation gives CATSDRRLAGGQETQYF.

The V and J genes are TRBV11-3 and TRBJ2-1; 12 positions agree with TRBD2. The CDR3 is 15 residues long. Germline CDR1 SGHNT, CDR2 YENEEA. V shed 5 bases and J 4 bases; nucleotides not matched to a gene: 3. CDR3 in DNA: TGTGCCAGCAGCCCGACTAGCGGGGGTTACAATGAGCAGTTCTTC. It specifies CASSPTSGGYNEQFF. Complete variable domain (other parts from reference TRBV11-3 and TRBJ2-1): EAGVVQSPRYKIIEKKQPVAFWCNPISGHNTLYWYLQNLGQGPELLIRYENEEAVDDSQLPKDRFSAERLKGVDSTLKIQPAELGDSAVYLCASSPTSGGYNEQFFGPGTRLTVL.

V usage is TRBV3-1 (or the pseudogene TRBV3-2) and J usage is TRBJ1-3; D is unresolved. Germline V gives CDR1 LGHDT, CDR2 YNNKEL (reference sequence). The V gene lost 4 bases and the J gene lost 6 bases, with 13 bases spanning the gap. This CDR3 has 14 residues. The CDR3 is CASSLTLSENTIYF. Written as DNA, the CDR3 is TGTGCCAGCAGCCTTACCCTGAGTGAAAACACCATATATTTT.